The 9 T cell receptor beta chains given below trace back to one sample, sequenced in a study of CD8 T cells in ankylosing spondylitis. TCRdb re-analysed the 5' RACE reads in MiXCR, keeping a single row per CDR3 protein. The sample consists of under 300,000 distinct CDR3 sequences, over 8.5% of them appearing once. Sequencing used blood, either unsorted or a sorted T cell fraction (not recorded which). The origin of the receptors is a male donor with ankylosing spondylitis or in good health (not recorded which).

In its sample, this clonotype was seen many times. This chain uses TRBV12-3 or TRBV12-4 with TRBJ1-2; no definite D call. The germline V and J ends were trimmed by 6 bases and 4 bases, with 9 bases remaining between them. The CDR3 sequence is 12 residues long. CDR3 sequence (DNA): TGTGCCAGCAGCCCGGACGGCTATGGCTACACCTTC. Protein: CASSPDGYGYTF.

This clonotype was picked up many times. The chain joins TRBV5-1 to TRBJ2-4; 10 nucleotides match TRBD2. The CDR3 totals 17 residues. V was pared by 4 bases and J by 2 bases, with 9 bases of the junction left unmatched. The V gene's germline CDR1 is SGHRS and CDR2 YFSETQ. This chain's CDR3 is CASSQPAGGTTKNIQYF. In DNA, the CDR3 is TGCGCCAGCAGCCAGCCAGCGGGAGGGACTACCAAAAACATTCAGTACTTC.

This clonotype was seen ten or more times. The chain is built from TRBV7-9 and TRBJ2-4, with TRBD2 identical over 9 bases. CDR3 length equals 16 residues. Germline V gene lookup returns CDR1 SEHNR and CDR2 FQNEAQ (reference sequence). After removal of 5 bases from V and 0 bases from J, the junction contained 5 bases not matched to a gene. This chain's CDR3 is CASSPPSGVAKNIQYF. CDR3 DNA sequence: TGTGCCAGCAGCCCCCCTAGCGGGGTAGCCAAAAACATTCAGTACTTC.

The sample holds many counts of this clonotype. CDR3 region: CASSYQGVRQTQYF. The CDR3 DNA sequence: TGTGCCAGCAGTTACCAGGGGGTCAGGCAGACCCAGTACTTC. The V call is TRBV7-2, the J call TRBJ2-5; 7 nucleotides align to TRBD1. Germline loops: CDR1 SGHTA, CDR2 FQGNSA. The CDR3 has 14 residues. The V and J ends lost 6 bases and 6 bases, in that order; junction bases with no gene match: 10.

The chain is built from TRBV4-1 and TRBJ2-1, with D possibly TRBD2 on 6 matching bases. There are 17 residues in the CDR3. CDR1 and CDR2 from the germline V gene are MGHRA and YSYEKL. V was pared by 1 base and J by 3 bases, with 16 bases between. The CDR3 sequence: CASSQGTGVGFYNEQFF. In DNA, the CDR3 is TGCGCCAGCAGCCAAGGGACGGGGGTAGGTTTCTACAATGAGCAGTTCTTC.

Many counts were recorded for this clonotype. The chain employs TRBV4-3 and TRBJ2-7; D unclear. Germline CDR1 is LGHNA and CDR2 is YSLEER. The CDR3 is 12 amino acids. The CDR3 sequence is CADEAGSYEQYF. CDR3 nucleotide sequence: TGCGCTGACGAGGCAGGATCCTACGAGCAGTACTTC.

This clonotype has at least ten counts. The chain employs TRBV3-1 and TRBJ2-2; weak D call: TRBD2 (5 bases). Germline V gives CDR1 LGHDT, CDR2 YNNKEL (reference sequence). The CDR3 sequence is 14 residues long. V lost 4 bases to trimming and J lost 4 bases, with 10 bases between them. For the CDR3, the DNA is TGTGCCAGCAGCCGAGGAGGTTCCACCGGGGAGCTGTTTTTT. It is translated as CASSRGGSTGELFF.

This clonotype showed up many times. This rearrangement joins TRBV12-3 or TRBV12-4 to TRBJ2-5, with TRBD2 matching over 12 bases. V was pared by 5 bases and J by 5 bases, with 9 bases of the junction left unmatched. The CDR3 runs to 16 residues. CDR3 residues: CASSRTSGIVGETQYF. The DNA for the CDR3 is TGTGCCAGCAGTCGGACTAGCGGGATAGTAGGGGAGACCCAGTACTTC.

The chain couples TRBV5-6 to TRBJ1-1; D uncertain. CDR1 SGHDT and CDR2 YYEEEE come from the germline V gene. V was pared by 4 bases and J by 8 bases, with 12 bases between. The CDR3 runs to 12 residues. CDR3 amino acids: CASSLRHLEAFF. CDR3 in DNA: TGTGCCAGCAGCCTGAGACACTTAGAAGCTTTCTTT.